Detailed here is one TCR beta chain. Its antigen is currently unknown. The entry originates in a study of siplizumab effects on memory and regulatory T cells. Between the trimmed V and J ends, which lost 2 bases and 4 bases, there was a span of 13 bases. The germline V gene encodes CDR1 SGHNT and CDR2 YYREEE (reference sequence). The CDR3 loop spans 14 amino acids. Sequenced by immunoSEQ multiplex PCR; TCRdb stores in-frame clones only, minus some. Seen here are roughly 92,000 clones, 90% to 95% observed once, and the top ten hold about 1.2%. The study, taken as a whole, reports: Alloreactive sequences whose origin lay in unstimulated CD4+ memory cells were significantly reduced by siplizumab. It was not possible to assign a naive or memory phenotype to roughly 80-95% of proliferating CD4+ or CD8+ clones.

The chain recombines TRBV5-4 with TRBJ2-7; D may be TRBD1 (6 bases). Sequenced sample: non-Treg CD4+ T cells sorted from blood. This TCR derives from a human donor in good health. The CDR3 reads CASSLHYQGYEQYF. As DNA, the CDR3 is TGTGCCAGCAGCTTACATTATCAGGGGTACGAGCAGTACTTC.